The clone carrying this TCR beta chain appeared a few times. Antigen unknown. This entry comes from a study of cytomegalovirus exposure and HLA in healthy donors. The V and J ends lost 6 bases and 7 bases respectively, with 12 bases between them. Per the germline V gene, CDR1 is SNHLY and CDR2 is FYNNEI. The CDR3 has 12 amino acids. Study observations and caveats: The dataset shows that most TCR sequences were rare, while some public TCRs occurred in many donors. As a later analysis showed, a missense DCLRE1C variant was linked to trimming of TCR beta V- and J-genes.

The PCR made use of 60 Vbeta and 13 Jbeta primers. TCRdb's table, derived via immunoSEQ multiplex PCR, lists solely in-frame clones and lacks some. The table has more than 85,000 clones, approximately 70% seen once. This clonotype was obtained from a man between 25 and 39 years old in good health and CMV-seronegative. The specimen was PBMCs. The chain employs TRBV2 and TRBJ1-1; D remains unclear. CDR3 region: CASSESEVEAFF. The CDR3 DNA sequence: TGTGCCAGCAGCGAGTCGGAGGTTGAAGCTTTCTTT.